This TCR beta chain was recovered during a study of blood T cell repertoires in COVID-19. Whole-study context: Acute and convalescent COVID-19 specimens originated in the United States, Italy and Spain.

V lost 4 bases and J lost 6; bases outside the gene matches: 10. Germline V gene sequence: CDR1 SQVTM, CDR2 ANQGSEA. This CDR3 is 15 amino acids long. Clones were sequenced by immunoSEQ multiplex PCR, and TCRdb holds only the in-frame ones, with some missing. Of about 130,000 clones in the sample, approximately 84% were seen once. The gene calls are TRBV29-1 and TRBJ2-2; TRBD2 matches at 8 bases. This receptor was identified in a young woman who had recovered from COVID-19. Sequenced input: peripheral blood. This chain's CDR3 is CSVGNAGGRSGELFF. CDR3 sequence (DNA): TGCAGCGTTGGGAATGCCGGCGGGAGGTCCGGGGAGCTGTTTTTT.